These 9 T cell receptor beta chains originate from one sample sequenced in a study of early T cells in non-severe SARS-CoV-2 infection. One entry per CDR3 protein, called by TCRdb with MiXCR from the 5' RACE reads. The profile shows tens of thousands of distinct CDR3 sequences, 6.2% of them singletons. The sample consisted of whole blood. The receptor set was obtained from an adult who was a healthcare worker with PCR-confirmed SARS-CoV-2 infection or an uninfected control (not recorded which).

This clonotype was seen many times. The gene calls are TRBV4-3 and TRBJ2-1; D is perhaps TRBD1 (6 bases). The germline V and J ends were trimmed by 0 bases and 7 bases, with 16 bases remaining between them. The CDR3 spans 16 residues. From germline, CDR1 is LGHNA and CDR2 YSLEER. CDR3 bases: TGCGCCAGCAGCCAAGATCGAACAGGGAACCGAAATGAGCAGTTCTTC. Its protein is CASSQDRTGNRNEQFF.

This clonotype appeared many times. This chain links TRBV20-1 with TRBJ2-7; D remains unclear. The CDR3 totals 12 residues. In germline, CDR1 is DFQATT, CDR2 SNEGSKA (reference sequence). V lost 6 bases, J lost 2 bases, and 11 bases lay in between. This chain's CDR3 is CSAEVRTYEQYF. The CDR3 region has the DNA TGCAGTGCCGAGGTGCGAACCTACGAGCAGTACTTC.

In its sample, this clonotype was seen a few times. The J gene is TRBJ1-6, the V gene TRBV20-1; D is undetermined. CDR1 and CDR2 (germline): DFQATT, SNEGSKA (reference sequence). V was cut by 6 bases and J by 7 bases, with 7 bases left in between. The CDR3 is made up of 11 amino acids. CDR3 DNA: TGCAGTGCCACTAGGAATTCACCCCTCCACTTT. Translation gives CSATRNSPLHF.

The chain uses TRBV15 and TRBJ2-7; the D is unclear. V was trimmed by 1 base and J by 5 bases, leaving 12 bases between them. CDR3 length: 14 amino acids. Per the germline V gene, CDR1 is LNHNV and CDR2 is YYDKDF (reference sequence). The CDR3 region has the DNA TGTGCCACCAGCAGAGGCCAAACACGAAACGAGCAGTACTTC. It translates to CATSRGQTRNEQYF.

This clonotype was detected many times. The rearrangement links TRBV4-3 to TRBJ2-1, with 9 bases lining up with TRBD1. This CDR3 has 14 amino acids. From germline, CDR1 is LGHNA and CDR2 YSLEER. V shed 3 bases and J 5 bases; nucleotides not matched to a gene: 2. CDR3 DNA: TGCGCCAGCAGCCATAGGACAGGGGACAATGAGCAGTTCTTC. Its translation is CASSHRTGDNEQFF.

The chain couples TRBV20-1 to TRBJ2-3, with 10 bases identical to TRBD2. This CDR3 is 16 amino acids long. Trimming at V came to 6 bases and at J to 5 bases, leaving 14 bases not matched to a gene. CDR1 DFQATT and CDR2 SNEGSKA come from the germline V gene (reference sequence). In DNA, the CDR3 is TGCAGTGCCTCTGGGTTAGCGGGGGGTGCAAGAGATACGCAGTATTTT. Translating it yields CSASGLAGGARDTQYF.

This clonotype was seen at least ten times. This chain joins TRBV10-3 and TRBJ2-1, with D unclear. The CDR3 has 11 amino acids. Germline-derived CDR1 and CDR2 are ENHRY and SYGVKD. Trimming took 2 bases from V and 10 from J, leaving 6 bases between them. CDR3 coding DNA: TGTGCCATCAGTGAGCTGTGGGAGCAGTTCTTC. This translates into CAISELWEQFF.

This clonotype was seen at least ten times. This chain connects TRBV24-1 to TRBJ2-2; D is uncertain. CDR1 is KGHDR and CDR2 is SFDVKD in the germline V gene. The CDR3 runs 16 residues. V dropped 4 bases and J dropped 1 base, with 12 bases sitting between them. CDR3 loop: CATSEPLPRNTGELFF. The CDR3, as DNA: TGTGCCACCAGTGAGCCGCTCCCCAGGAACACCGGGGAGCTGTTTTTT.

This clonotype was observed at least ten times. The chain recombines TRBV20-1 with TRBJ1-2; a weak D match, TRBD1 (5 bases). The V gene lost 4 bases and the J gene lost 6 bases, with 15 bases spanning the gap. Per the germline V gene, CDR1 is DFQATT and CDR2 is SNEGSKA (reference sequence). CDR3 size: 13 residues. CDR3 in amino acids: CSATPRGRNGYTF. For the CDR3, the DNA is TGCAGTGCTACCCCGCGGGGACGGAATGGCTACACCTTC.